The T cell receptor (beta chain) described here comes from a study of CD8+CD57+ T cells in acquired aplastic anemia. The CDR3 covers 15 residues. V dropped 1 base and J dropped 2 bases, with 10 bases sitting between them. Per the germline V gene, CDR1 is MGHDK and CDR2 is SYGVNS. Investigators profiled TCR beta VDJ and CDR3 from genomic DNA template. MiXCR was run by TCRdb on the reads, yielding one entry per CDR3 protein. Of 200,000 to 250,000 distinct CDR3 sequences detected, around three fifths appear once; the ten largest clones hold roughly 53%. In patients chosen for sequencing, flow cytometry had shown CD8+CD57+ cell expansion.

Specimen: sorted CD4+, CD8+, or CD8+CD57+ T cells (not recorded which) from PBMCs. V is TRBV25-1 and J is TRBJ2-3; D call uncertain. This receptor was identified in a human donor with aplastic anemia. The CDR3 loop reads CASSESGSHTDTQYF. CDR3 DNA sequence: TGTGCCAGCAGTGAATCCGGCTCCCACACAGATACGCAGTATTTT.